This T cell receptor (beta chain) was identified during a study of blood T cell repertoires in COVID-19. Study at large: Samples came from the United States, Italy and Spain, spanning acute and convalescent COVID-19. PBMCs, B-cell-depleted T cells, or T cells were the source of the cDNA or gDNA that made up the material.

Between the trimmed V and J ends, which lost 3 bases and 3 bases, there was a span of 6 bases. The germline V gene has CDR1 MNHEY and CDR2 SMNVEV (reference sequence). The CDR3 loop spans 13 amino acids. This clone was seen a few times. Methods used by the authors: Scientists estimated how many nucleated cells there were by amplifying reference gene primers. Here immunoSEQ multiplex PCR was the method, and the copy in TCRdb shows in-frame clones only, minus some. The D gene and trimming were derived from the DNA, and the V and J assignments and clone size from that table. The data show 110,000 to 150,000 clones, 81% seen once.

What was sequenced was peripheral blood. The V gene is TRBV27, the J gene TRBJ1-5; D is uncertain. The clonotype originates from a human donor in a cohort sampled during active COVID-19. CDR3 region: CASSLGLNQPQHF. The CDR3 DNA is TGTGCCAGCAGTTTGGGCCTCAATCAGCCCCAGCATTTT.